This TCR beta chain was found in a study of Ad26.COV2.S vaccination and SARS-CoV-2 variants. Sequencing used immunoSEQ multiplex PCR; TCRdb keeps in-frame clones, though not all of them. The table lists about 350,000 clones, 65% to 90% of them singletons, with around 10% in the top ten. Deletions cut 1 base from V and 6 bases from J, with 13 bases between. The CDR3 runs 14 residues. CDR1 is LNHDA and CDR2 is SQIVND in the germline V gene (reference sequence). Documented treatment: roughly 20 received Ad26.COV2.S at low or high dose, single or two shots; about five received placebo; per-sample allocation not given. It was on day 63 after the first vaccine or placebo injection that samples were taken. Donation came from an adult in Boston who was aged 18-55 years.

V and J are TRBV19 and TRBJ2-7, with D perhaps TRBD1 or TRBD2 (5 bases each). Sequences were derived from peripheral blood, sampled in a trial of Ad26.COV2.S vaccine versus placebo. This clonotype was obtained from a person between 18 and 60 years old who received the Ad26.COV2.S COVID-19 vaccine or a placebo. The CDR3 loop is CASSIGDGSGEQYF. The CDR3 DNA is TGTGCCAGTAGTATAGGGGACGGGTCGGGCGAGCAGTACTTC.